The T cell receptor beta chain described here comes from a study of response to subunit inactivated influenza vaccine. Findings and caveats of the study: Only a handful of new T cells, the authors suggested, are recruited with each seasonal influenza vaccination.

This clonotype was seen a handful of times. Antigen specificity is unknown. TCRdb re-derived calls from the RT-PCR reads in MiXCR, one entry per CDR3 protein. The data contain hundreds of thousands of distinct CDR3 sequences, about 18% of them singletons. The receptor was isolated from a man aged 45-65 years who received an inactivated influenza vaccine. The sample in question was PBMCs from blood, obtained 4 to 6 days after vaccination.

The CDR3 spells CSATGTRTVSTDTQYF. CDR3 sequence (DNA): TGCAGTGCTACGGGGACTAGGACGGTATCGACAGATACGCAGTATTTT. The V call is TRBV20-1, the J call TRBJ2-3; 8 bases align to TRBD2. Germline trimming cut 4 bases from V and 3 bases from J; bases unmatched to any gene: 12. The CDR3 covers 16 residues. Looked up from germline, CDR1 is DFQATT and CDR2 is SNEGSKA (reference sequence).